This TCR beta chain was observed in a study of neoadjuvant anti-PD-1 for oral cavity cancer. V was trimmed by 6 bases and J by 2 bases, leaving 13 bases between them. Germline V gene sequence: CDR1 MNHNS, CDR2 SASEGT. The CDR3 covers 15 residues. Assay: immunoSEQ multiplex PCR; the TCRdb copy retains only in-frame clones and omits some. The data contain around 13,000 clones, approximately 63% of them singletons. V and J are TRBV6-1 and TRBJ1-4; TRBD1 is a possible D gene (6 bases). The clonotype originates from a person between 40 and 79 years old with oral cavity squamous cell carcinoma. The sample was PBMCs, taken before nivolumab (anti-PD-1) treatment. The CDR3 here is CASSAWTETNEKLFF. The CDR3 DNA is TGTGCCAGCAGCGCTTGGACAGAGACTAATGAAAAACTGTTTTTT.